The 13 T cell receptor beta chains below were found in one sample sequenced in a study of identical twins. TCRdb re-called the 5' RACE reads with MiXCR, one entry per CDR3 protein. The sample shows around 680,000 distinct CDR3 sequences, roughly 8% of them seen only once. The same data also went into a second study, on yellow fever vaccine responses in identical twins.

The sequenced material came from PBMCs. These receptors came from a woman aged 18-29 years in good health.

Many counts were recorded for this clonotype. The V gene is TRBV5-1, the J gene TRBJ2-2; no clear D. CDR3 length equals 14 residues. CDR1 is SGHRS and CDR2 is YFSETQ in the germline V gene. The V gene lost 2 bases and the J gene lost 1 base, with 6 bases spanning the gap. As DNA, the CDR3 is TGCGCCAGCAGCTTTTCAGGGAACACCGGGGAGCTGTTTTTT. Translating it yields CASSFSGNTGELFF.

The rearrangement joins TRBV4-1 to TRBJ2-1; possibly TRBD2 for D (5 bases). The germline V gene has CDR1 MGHRA and CDR2 YSYEKL. The CDR3 is 17 amino acids. V dropped 5 bases and J dropped 4 bases, with 21 bases sitting between them. The CDR3 is CASSWNLGSSRYNEQFF. CDR3 DNA sequence: TGCGCCAGCAGCTGGAACCTGGGGTCTAGCAGGTACAATGAGCAGTTCTTC.

This clonotype showed up many times. A read error may produce the germline difference seen at one junction end. The chain recombines TRBV28 with TRBJ2-1; D is uncertain. From germline, CDR1 is MDHEN and CDR2 SYDVKM. The length of the CDR3 is 12 residues. Here the CDR3 reads CASSLSHNEQFF. In DNA form, the CDR3 reads TGTGCCAGCAGCTTATCCCACAATGAGCAGTTCTTC.

The rearrangement joins TRBV28 to TRBJ2-1, with D uncertain. Germline CDR1 MDHEN, CDR2 SYDVKM. Trimming removed 5 bases from V and 10 bases from J, with 9 bases in between. There are 11 residues in the CDR3. The CDR3 region is CASSPSSEQFF. The CDR3 region has the DNA TGTGCCAGCAGTCCCTCTTCCGAGCAGTTCTTC.

The rearrangement joins TRBV28 to TRBJ1-1; D remains ambiguous. Germline lookup yields CDR1 MDHEN and CDR2 SYDVKM. CDR3 length: 16 amino acids. With 5 bases removed from V and 5 bases from J, the gap between germline ends came to 21 bases. The CDR3 bases are TGTGCCAGCAGTCAAACCGCCCCGGGAAGAGGTACTGAAGCTTTCTTT. As protein: CASSQTAPGRGTEAFF.

This clonotype has a count of ten or more. The chain uses TRBV29-1 and TRBJ2-7, with a weak D call TRBD1 (6 bases). The length of the CDR3 is 13 residues. The V gene lost 6 bases and the J gene lost 2 bases, with 14 bases spanning the gap. Germline assignment: CDR1 SQVTM and CDR2 ANQGSEA. CDR3 protein: CSVTRGTTYEQYF. The CDR3 nucleotides read TGCAGCGTCACCAGGGGAACCACCTACGAGCAGTACTTC.

This clonotype was detected only a few times. The chain couples TRBV27 to TRBJ2-7; D unresolved. The CDR3 loop spans 13 amino acids. The germline CDR1 and CDR2 sequences are MNHEY and SMNVEV (reference sequence). Trimming shortened V by 5 bases and J by 2 bases, and 10 bases separated the two germline ends. The CDR3: CASSDGLAYEQYF. Here the CDR3 DNA reads TGTGCCAGCAGTGATGGGCTCGCCTACGAGCAGTACTTC.

This clonotype was observed a handful of times. The chain links TRBV9 to TRBJ2-7, with no clear D. The V gene lost 0 bases and the J gene lost 1 base, with 8 bases spanning the gap. CDR3 length: 14 amino acids. The germline V gene encodes CDR1 SGDLS and CDR2 YYNGEE. CDR3: CASSVGSVSYEQYF. The CDR3 DNA sequence: TGTGCCAGCAGCGTAGGGTCCGTATCCTACGAGCAGTACTTC.

In its sample, this clonotype was seen a few times. The chain uses TRBV5-1 and TRBJ2-7; TRBD1 agrees at 10 bases. The CDR3 has 14 amino acids. Germline V gives CDR1 SGHRS, CDR2 YFSETQ. The ends lost 4 bases at V and 3 bases at J; junction bases unmatched: 4. Written as DNA, the CDR3 is TGCGCCAGCAGCATCGGACAGGGGGTCTACGAGCAGTACTTC. This gives the protein CASSIGQGVYEQYF. The full variable domain, completed using reference TRBV5-1 and TRBJ2-7, is KAGVTQTPRYLIKTRGQQVTLSCSPISGHRSVSWYQQTPGQGLQFLFEYFSETQRNKGNFPGRFSGRQFSNSRSEMNVSTLELGDSALYLCASSIGQGVYEQYFGPGTRLTVT.

This clonotype showed up just a few times. The CDR3 DNA sequence: TGCGCCAGCAGCCCGGGACAGTACTCCTACGAGCAGTACTTC. Translation: CASSPGQYSYEQYF. The V and J genes are TRBV5-1 and TRBJ2-7; 7 nucleotides agree with TRBD1. Per germline, CDR1 SGHRS and CDR2 YFSETQ. The CDR3 is 14 amino acids. V lost 4 bases and J lost 0; bases outside the gene matches: 4.

This clonotype appeared a few times. The chain carries TRBV3-1 and TRBJ2-7; D could derive from TRBD1 or TRBD2 (5 bases each). The germline V gene encodes CDR1 LGHDT and CDR2 YNNKEL (reference sequence). V dropped 0 bases and J dropped 6 bases, with 18 bases sitting between them. The CDR3 covers 16 residues. DNA of the CDR3: TGTGCCAGCAGCCAAGAAATCCGGGACGGGCCTCTCGAGCAGTACTTC. Protein: CASSQEIRDGPLEQYF.

Ten or more counts support this clonotype. The chain carries TRBV2 and TRBJ1-5; D is uncertain. This CDR3 region has 16 residues. CDR1 and CDR2 from the germline V gene are SNHLY and FYNNEI. With 6 bases removed from V and 1 base from J, the gap between germline ends came to 16 bases. CDR3 sequence (DNA): TGTGCCAGCAGCCCGAGGGAGGGAGTAAGCAATCAGCCCCAGCATTTT. It encodes CASSPREGVSNQPQHF.

In this sample, this clonotype turned up many times. The rearrangement joins TRBV28 to TRBJ2-2, with 10 bases aligning to TRBD2. Germline V lookup: CDR1 MDHEN, CDR2 SYDVKM. The CDR3 sequence is 17 residues long. The trim removed 6 bases at V and 0 bases at J, leaving 7 bases unmatched. The CDR3 DNA reads as TGTGCCAGCAGACTGACTAGCGGGCTTGCGAACACCGGGGAGCTGTTTTTT. It specifies CASRLTSGLANTGELFF. Using reference TRBV28 and TRBJ2-2 for the parts outside the CDR3, the full variable domain is DVKVTQSSRYLVKRTGEKVFLECVQDMDHENMFWYRQDPGLGLRLIYFSYDVKMKEKGDIPEGYSVSREKKERFSLILESASTNQTSMYLCASRLTSGLANTGELFFGEGSRLTVL.